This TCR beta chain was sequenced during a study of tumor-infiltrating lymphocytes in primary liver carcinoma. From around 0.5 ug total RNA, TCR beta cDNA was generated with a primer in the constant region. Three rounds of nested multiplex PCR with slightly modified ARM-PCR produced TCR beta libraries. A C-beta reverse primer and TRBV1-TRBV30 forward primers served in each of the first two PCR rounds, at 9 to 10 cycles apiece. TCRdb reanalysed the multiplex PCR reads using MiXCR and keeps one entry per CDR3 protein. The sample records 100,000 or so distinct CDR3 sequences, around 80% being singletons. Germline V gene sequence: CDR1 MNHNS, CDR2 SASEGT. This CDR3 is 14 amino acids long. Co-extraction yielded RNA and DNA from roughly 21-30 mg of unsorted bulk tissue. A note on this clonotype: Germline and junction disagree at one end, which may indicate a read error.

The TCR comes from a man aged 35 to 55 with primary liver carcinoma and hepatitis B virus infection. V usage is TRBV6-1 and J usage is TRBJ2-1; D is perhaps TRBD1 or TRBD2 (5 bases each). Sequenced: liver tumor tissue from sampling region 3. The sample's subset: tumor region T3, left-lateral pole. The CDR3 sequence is CASSYGTADNKQFF. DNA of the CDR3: TGTGCTAGCAGTTACGGGACGGCAGACAACAAGCAGTTCTTC.